This T cell receptor (beta chain) was sequenced for a study of blood T cell repertoires in COVID-19 (dated by TCRdb to the early 2020s). About the full investigation: Collaborator samples came from the United States, Italy and Spain and covered acute and convalescent phases of COVID-19. The material from the prospective study consisted of cDNA or gDNA derived from T cells, B-cell-depleted T cells, or PBMCs. Deeply sampled blood TCRbeta repertoires from subjects exposed to, actively infected with, or recovered from COVID-19 were included in the dataset. A freely available public database, intended as a resource for researchers studying the immune response to SARS-CoV-2, is where the repertoires were released. Samples were obtained from the ongoing ImmuneRACE study (first 160 participants) and from about 1,300 subjects provided by 6 global collaborators. The sample metadata nearly always contained a de-identified subject ID, COVID-19 status, age in years and sex. Where HLA class I and class II types were available, the types were taken from metadata supplied by the sample provider, not from assay-based typing. Broader findings and caveats from the paper: The amount of clinical and demographic metadata varied by source and participant and was provided uncurated.

As for this clone: Its cognate antigen has yet to be identified. No much larger clonotype is one base removed from it; base qualities were not supplied.

The collaborating institutions used their own protocols to collect whole blood in K2EDTA tubes. For TCRbeta analysis, collaborators shipped samples in one of three forms: frozen whole blood, isolated PBMCs, or DNA extracted from either of those sample types. V and J lose 4 bases and 3 bases, and a span of 14 bases separates them. The CDR3 starts with the cysteine, ends with the phenylalanine, and has 14 residues. Only CDR3 DNA remains: 42 bases, in frame from the first base. Via the germline V gene, CDR1 is SGHDT and CDR2 YYEEEE. The immunoSEQ Assay, a bias-controlled multiplex PCR, was used to amplify TCRbeta CDR3 regions from genomic DNA. In the source study's methods: The number of nucleated cells in each sample was estimated from the amplification of reference gene primers within the assay. To quantify the absolute abundance of each unique TCRbeta CDR3 rearrangement, sequence reads were collapsed and filtered. For each sample, productive Simpson clonality was calculated as the square root of Simpson's diversity index over productive rearrangements. The clones in this table, taken by TCRdb from immuneACCESS, are in-frame only. Not every clone is retained; where verified, under half of the shortfall comes from an unresolved V gene, and the cause of the rest is unknown. V, J and clone size derive from that table, while D and trimming were established from the DNA sequence. The table for this sample lists about 97,000 clones; roughly 89% of them were counted only once. Of the sample, over 15% is held by the ten largest clones.

The chain couples TRBV5-6 to TRBJ2-7, and possibly TRBD1, on 8 matching bases. This TCR was sampled from a human donor in a cohort sampled during active COVID-19. The source material was peripheral blood. The sequenced DNA is TGTGCCAGCAGCGTGTACAGGGGGGGCTACGAGCAGTACTTC. Protein translation: CASSVYRGGYEQYF.